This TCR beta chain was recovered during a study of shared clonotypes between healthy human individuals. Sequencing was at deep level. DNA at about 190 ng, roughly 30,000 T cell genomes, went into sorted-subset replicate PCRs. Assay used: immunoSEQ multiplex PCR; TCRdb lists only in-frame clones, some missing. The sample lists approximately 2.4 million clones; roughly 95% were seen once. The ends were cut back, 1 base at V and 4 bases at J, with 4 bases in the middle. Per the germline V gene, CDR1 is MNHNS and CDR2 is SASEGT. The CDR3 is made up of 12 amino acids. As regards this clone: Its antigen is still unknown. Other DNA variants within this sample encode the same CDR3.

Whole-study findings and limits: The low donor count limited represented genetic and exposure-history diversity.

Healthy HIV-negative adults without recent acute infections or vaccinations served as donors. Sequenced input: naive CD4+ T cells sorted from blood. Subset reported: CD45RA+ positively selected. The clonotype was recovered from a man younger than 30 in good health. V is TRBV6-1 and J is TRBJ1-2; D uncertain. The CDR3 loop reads CASSEGGYGYTF. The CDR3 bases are TGTGCCAGCAGTGAAGGGGGCTATGGCTACACCTTC.